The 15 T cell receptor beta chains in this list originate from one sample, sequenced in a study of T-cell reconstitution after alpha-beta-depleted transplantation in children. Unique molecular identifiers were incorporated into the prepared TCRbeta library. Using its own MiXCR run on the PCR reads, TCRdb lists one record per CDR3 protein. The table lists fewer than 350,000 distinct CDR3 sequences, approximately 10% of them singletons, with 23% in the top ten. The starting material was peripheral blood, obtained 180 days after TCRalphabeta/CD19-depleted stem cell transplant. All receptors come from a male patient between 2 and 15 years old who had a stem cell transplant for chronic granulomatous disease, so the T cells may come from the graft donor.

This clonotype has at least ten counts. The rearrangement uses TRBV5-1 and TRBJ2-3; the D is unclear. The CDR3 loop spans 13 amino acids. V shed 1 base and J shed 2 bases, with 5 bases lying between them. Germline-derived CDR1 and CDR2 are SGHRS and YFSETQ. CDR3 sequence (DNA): TGCGCCAGCAGCTTGAGGCCCACAGATACGCAGTATTTT. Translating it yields CASSLRPTDTQYF. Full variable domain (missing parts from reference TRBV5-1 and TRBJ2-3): KAGVTQTPRYLIKTRGQQVTLSCSPISGHRSVSWYQQTPGQGLQFLFEYFSETQRNKGNFPGRFSGRQFSNSRSEMNVSTLELGDSALYLCASSLRPTDTQYFGPGTRLTVL.

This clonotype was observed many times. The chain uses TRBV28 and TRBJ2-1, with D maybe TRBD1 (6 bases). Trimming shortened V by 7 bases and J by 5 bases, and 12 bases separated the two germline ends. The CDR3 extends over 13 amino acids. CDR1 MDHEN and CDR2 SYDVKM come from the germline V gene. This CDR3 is CASMAGENNEQFF. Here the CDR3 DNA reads TGTGCCAGCATGGCAGGGGAAAACAATGAGCAGTTCTTC.

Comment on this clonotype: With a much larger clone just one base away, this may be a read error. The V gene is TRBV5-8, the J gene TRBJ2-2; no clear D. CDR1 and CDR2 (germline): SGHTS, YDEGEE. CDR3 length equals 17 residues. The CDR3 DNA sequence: TGTGCCGGCAGCTTGGCCCGGAGAACGGTTAGGACCGGGGAGCTGTTTTTT. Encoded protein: CAGSLARRTVRTGELFF.

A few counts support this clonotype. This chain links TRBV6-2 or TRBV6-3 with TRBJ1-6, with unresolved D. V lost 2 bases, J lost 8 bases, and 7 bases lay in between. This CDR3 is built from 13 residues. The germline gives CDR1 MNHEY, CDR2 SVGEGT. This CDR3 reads CASSYSRDSPLHF. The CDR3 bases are TGTGCCAGCAGTTACAGCCGGGATTCACCCCTCCACTTT.

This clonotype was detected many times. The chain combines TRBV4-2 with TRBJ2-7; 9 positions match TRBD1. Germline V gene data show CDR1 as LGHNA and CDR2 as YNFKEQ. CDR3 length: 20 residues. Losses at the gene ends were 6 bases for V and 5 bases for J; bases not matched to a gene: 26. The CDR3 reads CASRHGRGQGVADGWHEQYF. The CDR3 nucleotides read TGTGCCAGCAGACACGGACGGGGACAGGGTGTAGCGGATGGGTGGCACGAGCAGTACTTC.

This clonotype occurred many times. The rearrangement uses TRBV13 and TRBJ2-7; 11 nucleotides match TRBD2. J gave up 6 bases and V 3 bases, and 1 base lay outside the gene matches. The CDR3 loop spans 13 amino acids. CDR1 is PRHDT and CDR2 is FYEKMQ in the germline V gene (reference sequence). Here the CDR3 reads CASSFLAGGEQYF. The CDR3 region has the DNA TGTGCCAGCAGCTTTCTAGCGGGAGGCGAGCAGTACTTC.

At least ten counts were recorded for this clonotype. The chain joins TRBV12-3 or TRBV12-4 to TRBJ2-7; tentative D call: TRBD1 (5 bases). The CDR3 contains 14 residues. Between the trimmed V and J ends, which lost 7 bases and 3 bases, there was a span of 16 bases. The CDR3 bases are TGTGCCAGCACCCTGGGCGGCAGGGTCTACGAGCAGTACTTC. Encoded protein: CASTLGGRVYEQYF.

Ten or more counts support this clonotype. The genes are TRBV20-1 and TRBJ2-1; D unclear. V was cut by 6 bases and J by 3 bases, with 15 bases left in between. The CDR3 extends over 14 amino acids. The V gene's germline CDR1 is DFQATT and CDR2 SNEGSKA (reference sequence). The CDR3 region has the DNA TGCAGTGCCCTTTTAAAGTTGGGCTACAATGAGCAGTTCTTC. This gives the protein CSALLKLGYNEQFF.

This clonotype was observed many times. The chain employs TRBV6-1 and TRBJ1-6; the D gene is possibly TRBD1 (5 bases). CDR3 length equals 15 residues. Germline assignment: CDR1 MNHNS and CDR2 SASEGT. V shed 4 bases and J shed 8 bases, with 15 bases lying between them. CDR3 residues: CASSGGPGEHSPLHF. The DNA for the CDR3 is TGTGCCAGCAGTGGGGGACCTGGGGAGCATTCACCCCTCCACTTT.

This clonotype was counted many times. This CDR3 is CASSRGFQETQYF. The CDR3 DNA follows: TGCGCCAGCAGCCGCGGATTCCAAGAGACCCAGTACTTC. The rearrangement links TRBV5-1 to TRBJ2-5; D is uncertain. This CDR3 spans 13 amino acids. V gave up 4 bases and J gave up 1 base, with 8 bases separating them. Germline CDR1 reads SGHRS; CDR2 reads YFSETQ.

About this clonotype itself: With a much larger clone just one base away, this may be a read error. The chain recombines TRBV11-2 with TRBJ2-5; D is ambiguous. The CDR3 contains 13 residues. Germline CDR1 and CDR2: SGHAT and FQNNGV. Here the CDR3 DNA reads TGTGCCAGCAGCTTACTATGGCAAGAGAACCAGTACTTC. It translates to CASSLLWQENQYF.

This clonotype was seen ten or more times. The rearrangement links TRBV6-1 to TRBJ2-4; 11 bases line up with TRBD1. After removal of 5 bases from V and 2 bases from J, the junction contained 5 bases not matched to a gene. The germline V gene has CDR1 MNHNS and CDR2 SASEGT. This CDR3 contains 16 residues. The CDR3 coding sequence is TGTGCCAGCAGTCTCGGACAGGGGGCATCCAAAAACATTCAGTACTTC. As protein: CASSLGQGASKNIQYF.

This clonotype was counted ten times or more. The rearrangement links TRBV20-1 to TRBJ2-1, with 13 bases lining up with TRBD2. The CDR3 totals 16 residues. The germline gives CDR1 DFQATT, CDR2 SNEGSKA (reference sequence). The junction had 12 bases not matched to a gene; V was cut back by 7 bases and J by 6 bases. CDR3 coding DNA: TGCAGTGTTCTTGGACTAGCGGGAGAACACAGCAATGAGCAGTTCTTC. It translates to CSVLGLAGEHSNEQFF.

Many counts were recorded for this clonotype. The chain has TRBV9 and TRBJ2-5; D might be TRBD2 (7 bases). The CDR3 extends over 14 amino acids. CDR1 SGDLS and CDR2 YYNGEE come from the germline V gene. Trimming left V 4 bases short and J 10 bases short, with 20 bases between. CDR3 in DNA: TGTGCCAGCAGCCCCTCGGGCGGGGGCGGCGACCAGTACTTC. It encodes CASSPSGGGGDQYF.

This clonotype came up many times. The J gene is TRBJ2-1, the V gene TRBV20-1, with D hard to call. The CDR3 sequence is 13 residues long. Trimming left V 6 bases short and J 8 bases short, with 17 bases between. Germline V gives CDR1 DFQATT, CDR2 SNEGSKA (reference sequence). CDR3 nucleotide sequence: TGCAGTGCCCCAGGACCCCGTTCGTATGAGCAGTTCTTC. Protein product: CSAPGPRSYEQFF.